What follows is one T cell receptor beta chain and its context. Its antigen is still unknown. This specimen comes from a study of shared clonotypes between healthy human individuals. As for the study in general: Researchers drew samples from two women and a few men aged 18 to 49. Regarding the study as a whole: A handful of donors held about 5.1% of naive CD4 clonotypes in common.

Every one of the donors was a Caucasian adult that lived in Nashville, Tennessee. Deep-level settings were used for running the assay. Sequenced by immunoSEQ multiplex PCR; TCRdb stores in-frame clones only, minus some. The sample carries about 300,000 clones, around 72% recorded once. The source material was memory CD4+ T cells sorted from blood. The sample's subset: CD45RA-negative fraction. This clonotype was sampled from a man under 40 in good health.

CDR3 loop: CASSQDPGGTHHNEKLFF. CDR3 coding DNA: TGTGCCAGCAGCCAAGATCCAGGGGGCACCCACCATAATGAAAAACTGTTTTTT. The chain carries TRBV4-2 and TRBJ1-4; 8 bases are a match to TRBD1. CDR3 length equals 18 residues. The V segment lost 0 bases and the J segment 4 bases; nucleotides outside the gene matches: 10. Germline V gene sequence: CDR1 LGHNA, CDR2 YNFKEQ.